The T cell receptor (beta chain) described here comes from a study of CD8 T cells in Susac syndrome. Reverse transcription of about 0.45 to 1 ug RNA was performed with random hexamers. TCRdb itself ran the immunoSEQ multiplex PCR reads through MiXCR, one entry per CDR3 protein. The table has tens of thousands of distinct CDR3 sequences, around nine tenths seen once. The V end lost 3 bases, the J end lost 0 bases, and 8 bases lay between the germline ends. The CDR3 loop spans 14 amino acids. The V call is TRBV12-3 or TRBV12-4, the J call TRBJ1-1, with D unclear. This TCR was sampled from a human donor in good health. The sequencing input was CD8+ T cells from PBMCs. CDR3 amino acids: CASSFRSLNTEAFF. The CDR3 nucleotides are TGTGCCAGCAGTTTTCGGAGTCTGAACACTGAAGCTTTCTTT.